The 24 T cell receptor beta chains in this list originate from one sample, sequenced in a study of T cells in Graves' hyperthyroidism and ophthalmopathy. It was RNA transcripts that yielded the amplified TCR beta CDR3 regions. Researchers ran a first-round RT-PCR on the TCR CDR3 using the HTBI primer set. TCRdb re-analysed the multiplex PCR reads in MiXCR, keeping a single row per CDR3 protein. The sample holds around 300,000 distinct CDR3 sequences, about 15% seen once. Sequences were obtained from blood. These receptors were collected from a woman in her twenties or thirties with Graves' hyperthyroidism.

This clonotype appeared a few times. The genes are TRBV7-9 and TRBJ1-6; TRBD1 matches 7 bases. The CDR3 consists of 12 residues. CDR1 and CDR2 from the germline V gene are SEHNR and FQNEAQ (reference sequence). J lost 8 bases, V lost 11 bases, and 6 bases had no gene match. CDR3 coding DNA: TGTGCCTACCGGGACAGCGATTCACCCCTCCACTTT. Protein: CAYRDSDSPLHF.

This clonotype was picked up many times. V usage is TRBV25-1 and J usage is TRBJ2-3; 8 bases are shared with TRBD2. Germline CDR1 reads MGHDK; CDR2 reads SYGVNS. The CDR3 sequence is 12 residues long. J lost 4 bases, V lost 6 bases, and 0 bases had no gene match. The chain's CDR3 is CASRREADTQYF. In DNA, the CDR3 is TGTGCCAGCAGGCGGGAGGCAGATACGCAGTATTTT.

This clonotype was seen ten or more times. The chain employs TRBV6-2 or TRBV6-3 and TRBJ2-7, with no clear D. The CDR3 sequence is 15 residues long. Trimming took 7 bases from V and 2 from J, leaving 18 bases between them. CDR1 and CDR2 from the germline V gene are MNHEY and SVGEGT. CDR3 amino acids: CASIYSGVSTYEQYF. In nucleotides, the CDR3 is TGTGCCAGCATCTACTCTGGAGTCAGCACCTACGAGCAGTACTTC.

This clonotype was recorded a few times. This rearrangement joins TRBV7-9 to TRBJ2-1; no clear D gene. The CDR3 sequence is 13 residues long. The ends were cut back, 2 bases at V and 7 bases at J, with 9 bases in the middle. Germline V gene lookup returns CDR1 SEHNR and CDR2 FQNEAQ (reference sequence). CDR3 coding DNA: TGTGCCAGCAGCTTATATCCCGGGAATGAGCAGTTCTTC. Its translation is CASSLYPGNEQFF.

This clonotype was counted only a few times. This chain links TRBV9 with TRBJ2-3; tentatively, D is TRBD2 (6 bases). The germline V gene encodes CDR1 SGDLS and CDR2 YYNGEE. Trimming took 2 bases from V and 2 from J, leaving 9 bases between them. CDR3 length equals 14 residues. In nucleotides, the CDR3 is TGTGCCAGCAGCGTGGCGGGGATCACAGATACGCAGTATTTT. This sequence encodes CASSVAGITDTQYF.

The sample holds a few counts of this clonotype. The chain couples TRBV4-3 to TRBJ1-3; D is undetermined. The CDR3 totals 14 residues. From germline, CDR1 is LGHNA and CDR2 YSLEER. V lost 0 bases and J 7 bases, leaving 10 bases between the germline ends. CDR3 DNA: TGCGCCAGCAGCCAAGATGAAGGGTGGAACACCATATATTTT. Encoded protein: CASSQDEGWNTIYF.

There are a few counts of this clonotype. The rearrangement links TRBV3-1 to TRBJ2-1; D tentatively reads TRBD1 or TRBD2 (5 bases each). Germline assignment: CDR1 LGHDT and CDR2 YNNKEL (reference sequence). V lost 6 bases, J lost 8 bases, and 14 bases lay in between. The CDR3 totals 13 residues. CDR3 protein: CASSGDPRDEQFF. CDR3 DNA sequence: TGTGCCAGCAGTGGGGACCCCAGGGATGAGCAGTTCTTC.

V usage is TRBV25-1 and J usage is TRBJ2-1; no firm D call. V was shortened by 6 bases and J by 6 bases, with 6 bases between the two germline ends. CDR1 and CDR2 from the germline V gene are MGHDK and SYGVNS. The CDR3 is 11 residues long. CDR3 protein: CASRFSNEQFF. The CDR3 DNA is TGTGCCAGCAGGTTCTCCAATGAGCAGTTCTTC.

This clonotype was picked up many times. The chain recombines TRBV15 with TRBJ1-2; D is possibly TRBD1 (5 bases). The V and J ends lost 1 base and 4 bases respectively, with 19 bases between them. Germline values: CDR1 LNHNV, CDR2 YYDKDF (reference sequence). The CDR3 is made up of 17 amino acids. The CDR3 DNA follows: TGTGCCACCAGCAGAGTGGGGCCGGCAGGACCCTCCTATGGCTACACCTTC. This encodes CATSRVGPAGPSYGYTF.

J is TRBJ1-5 and V is TRBV9, with 7 bases that match TRBD1. The germline gives CDR1 SGDLS, CDR2 YYNGEE. This CDR3 comprises 15 residues. V lost 4 bases and J lost 6; bases outside the gene matches: 10. CDR3 bases: TGTGCCAGCAGCATAACAGGGGAATCGGGTCAGCCCCAGCATTTT. Amino acid sequence: CASSITGESGQPQHF.

The sample holds many counts of this clonotype. The chain recombines TRBV10-3 with TRBJ2-7; 12 positions agree with TRBD2. J was trimmed by 5 bases and V by 11 bases; bases with no gene match: 10. CDR1 and CDR2 (germline): ENHRY, SYGVKD. CDR3 size: 14 residues. The CDR3 nucleotides are TGTGCCGCCGGACTAGCGGGGACCGTCGACGAGCAGTACTTC. This encodes CAAGLAGTVDEQYF.

This clonotype was counted a few times. V usage is TRBV4-2 and J usage is TRBJ2-5, with 9 bases lining up with TRBD2. CDR3 length: 18 residues. Germline assignment: CDR1 LGHNA and CDR2 YNFKEQ. The trim removed 6 bases at V and 1 base at J, leaving 15 bases unmatched. In DNA form, the CDR3 reads TGTGCCAGCAGGGGGGGGACTAGCCGGTTCGCGGCCCAAGAGACCCAGTACTTC. The encoded protein is CASRGGTSRFAAQETQYF.

This clonotype was detected a few times. V gene TRBV6-1 combines with J gene TRBJ2-4; D may be TRBD1 (6 bases). This CDR3 is built from 14 residues. V gave up 10 bases and J gave up 8 bases, with 21 bases separating them. CDR1 is MNHNS, CDR2 SASEGT, per germline. CDR3 sequence reads: CATKSVSGADIQYF. CDR3 nucleotides: TGTGCCACCAAAAGCGTGTCAGGGGCGGACATTCAGTACTTC.

This clonotype was picked up a small number of times. The chain has TRBV4-3 and TRBJ2-7; D unresolved. This CDR3 is 13 amino acids long. V was cut by 0 bases and J by 7 bases, with 10 bases left in between. Germline V gives CDR1 LGHNA, CDR2 YSLEER. In nucleotides, the CDR3 is TGCGCCAGCAGCCAAGATATCCCCAGGGAGCAGTACTTC. Residues: CASSQDIPREQYF.

Many counts were recorded for this clonotype. J is TRBJ2-4 and V is TRBV29-1; TRBD1 agrees at 9 bases. The CDR3 covers 13 residues. Germline CDR1 and CDR2: SQVTM and ANQGSEA. Losses at the gene ends were 7 bases for V and 6 bases for J; bases not matched to a gene: 7. The CDR3, as DNA: TGCAGCGGAGGGCAGGGACAGGGAAACATTCAGTACTTC. Translating it yields CSGGQGQGNIQYF.

This clonotype has only a few counts. This chain links TRBV20-1 with TRBJ1-2, with 7 bases fitting TRBD1. The CDR3 runs to 11 residues. The V gene's germline CDR1 is DFQATT and CDR2 SNEGSKA (reference sequence). Written as DNA, the CDR3 is TGCGCCGCTTCGACAGGGTATGGCTACACCTTC. Residues: CAASTGYGYTF.

This clonotype occurred a few times. The chain is built from TRBV7-9 and TRBJ2-3; D may be TRBD2 (5 bases). CDR1 SEHNR and CDR2 FQNEAQ come from the germline V gene (reference sequence). This CDR3 contains 13 residues. V was cut by 5 bases and J by 5 bases, with 11 bases left in between. The CDR3 DNA follows: TGTGCCAGCAGCCCCCTAGCCGTAGATACGCAGTATTTT. This translates into CASSPLAVDTQYF.

This clonotype was seen many times. This chain uses TRBV11-2 with TRBJ2-2, with D perhaps given as TRBD1 or TRBD2 (5 bases each). Trimming took off 6 bases at V and 5 bases at J, with 13 bases between the two ends. This CDR3 contains 14 residues. Germline V gene data show CDR1 as SGHAT and CDR2 as FQNNGV. DNA of the CDR3: TGTGCCAGCAGTTTGGGGGTAGGGACCGGGGAGCTGTTTTTT. This encodes CASSLGVGTGELFF.

This clonotype was recorded a few times. This chain connects TRBV20-1 to TRBJ2-5; D uncertain. CDR3 length: 13 amino acids. Trimming removed 5 bases at V and 2 bases at J, with 12 bases between. Germline V gene lookup returns CDR1 DFQATT and CDR2 SNEGSKA (reference sequence). CDR3 region: CSAPPPGQETQYF. The CDR3, as DNA: TGCAGTGCTCCTCCCCCTGGACAAGAGACCCAGTACTTC.

The table lists this clonotype with a few counts. V is TRBV20-1 and J is TRBJ2-1; perhaps TRBD1 as D (8 bases). From germline, CDR1 is DFQATT and CDR2 SNEGSKA (reference sequence). Trimming shortened V by 7 bases and J by 7 bases, and 23 bases separated the two germline ends. CDR3 length equals 15 residues. CDR3 bases: TGCAGTGTTATACAGGGGGGGGGATCTTATAATGAGCAGTTCTTC. Protein product: CSVIQGGGSYNEQFF.

In this sample, this clonotype turned up many times. In DNA form, the CDR3 reads TGTGCCAGCAGTGCCCCGGGAATTAAATTAGCCAAAAACATTCAGTACTTC. Residues: CASSAPGIKLAKNIQYF. The V and J genes are TRBV28 and TRBJ2-4, with a tentative D call TRBD2 (5 bases). The CDR3 spans 17 residues. Germline CDR1 and CDR2: MDHEN and SYDVKM. V dropped 5 bases and J dropped 0 bases, with 17 bases sitting between them.

In its sample, this clonotype was seen many times. V usage is TRBV20-1 and J usage is TRBJ2-7; 8 bases map to TRBD1. The CDR3 is made up of 16 amino acids. The germline V gene has CDR1 DFQATT and CDR2 SNEGSKA (reference sequence). With 2 bases clipped from V and 0 bases from J, the junction kept 9 bases outside the gene matches. The DNA for the CDR3 is TGCAGTGCTAGAAGGAGACAGGGGTGGAGCTCCTACGAGCAGTACTTC. Its translation: CSARRRQGWSSYEQYF.

This clonotype was recorded many times. The chain has TRBV6-2 or TRBV6-3 and TRBJ2-7, with TRBD1 identical over 9 bases. Trimming cost V 8 bases and J 4 bases; bases outside gene matches: 6. The CDR3 loop spans 13 amino acids. Germline CDR1 and CDR2: MNHEY and SVGEGT. CDR3 residues: CASGRDRAYEQYF. CDR3 nucleotides: TGTGCCAGCGGCCGGGACAGGGCATACGAGCAGTACTTC.

This clonotype has a count of ten or more. The chain couples TRBV12-3 or TRBV12-4 to TRBJ2-3; 13 positions match TRBD2. The junction had 11 bases not matched to a gene; V was cut back by 5 bases and J by 6 bases. This CDR3 is built from 17 residues. The CDR3: CASSPWTSGSRSDTQYF. Written as DNA, the CDR3 is TGTGCCAGCAGTCCGTGGACTAGCGGGAGTCGGTCGGATACGCAGTATTTT.